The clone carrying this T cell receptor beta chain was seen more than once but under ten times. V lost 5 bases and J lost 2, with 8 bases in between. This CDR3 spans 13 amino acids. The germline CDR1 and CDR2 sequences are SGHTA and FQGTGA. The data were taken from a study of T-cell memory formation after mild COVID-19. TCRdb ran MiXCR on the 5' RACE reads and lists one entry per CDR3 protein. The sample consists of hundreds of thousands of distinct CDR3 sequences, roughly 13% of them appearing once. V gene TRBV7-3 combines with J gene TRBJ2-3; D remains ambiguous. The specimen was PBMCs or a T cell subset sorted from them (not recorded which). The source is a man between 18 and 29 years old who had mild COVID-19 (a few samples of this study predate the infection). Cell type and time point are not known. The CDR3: CASSPLPTDTQYF. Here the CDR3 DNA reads TGTGCCAGCAGCCCCCTCCCCACAGATACGCAGTATTTT.